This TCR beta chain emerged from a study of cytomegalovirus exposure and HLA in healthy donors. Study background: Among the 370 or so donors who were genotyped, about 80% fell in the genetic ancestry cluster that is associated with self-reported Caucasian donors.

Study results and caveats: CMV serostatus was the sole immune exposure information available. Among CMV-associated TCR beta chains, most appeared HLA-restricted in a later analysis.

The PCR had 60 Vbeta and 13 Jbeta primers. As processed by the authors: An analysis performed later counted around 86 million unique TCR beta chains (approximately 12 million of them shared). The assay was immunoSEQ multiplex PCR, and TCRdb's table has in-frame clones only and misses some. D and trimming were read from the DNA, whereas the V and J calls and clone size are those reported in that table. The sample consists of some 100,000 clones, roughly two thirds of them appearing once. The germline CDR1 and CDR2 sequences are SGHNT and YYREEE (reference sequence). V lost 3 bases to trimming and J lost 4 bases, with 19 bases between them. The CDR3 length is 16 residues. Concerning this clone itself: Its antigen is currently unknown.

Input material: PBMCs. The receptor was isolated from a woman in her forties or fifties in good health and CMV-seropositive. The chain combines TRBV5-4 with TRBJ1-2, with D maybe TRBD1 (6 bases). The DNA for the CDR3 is TGTGCCAGCAGCTCGCAGAACCGACAGGACCTCTATGGCTACACCTTC. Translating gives CASSSQNRQDLYGYTF.